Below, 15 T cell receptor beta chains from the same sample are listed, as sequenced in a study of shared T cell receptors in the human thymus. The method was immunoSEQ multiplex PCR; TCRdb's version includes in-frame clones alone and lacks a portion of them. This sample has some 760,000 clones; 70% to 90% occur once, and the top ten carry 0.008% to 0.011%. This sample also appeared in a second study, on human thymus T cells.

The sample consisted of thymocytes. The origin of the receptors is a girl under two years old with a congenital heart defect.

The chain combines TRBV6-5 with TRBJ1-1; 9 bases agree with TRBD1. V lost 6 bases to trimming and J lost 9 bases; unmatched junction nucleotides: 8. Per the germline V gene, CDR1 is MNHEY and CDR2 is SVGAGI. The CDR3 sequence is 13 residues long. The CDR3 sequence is CASSYRGRWKAFF. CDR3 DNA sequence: TGTGCCAGCAGCTACAGGGGGCGATGGAAAGCTTTCTTT.

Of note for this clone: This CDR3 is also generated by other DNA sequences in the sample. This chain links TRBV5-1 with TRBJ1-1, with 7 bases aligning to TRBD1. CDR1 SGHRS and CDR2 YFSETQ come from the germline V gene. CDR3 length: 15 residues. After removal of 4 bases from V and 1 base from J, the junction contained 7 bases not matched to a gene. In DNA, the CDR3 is TGCGCCAGCAGCCCGACTACAGGGGAGAACACTGAAGCTTTCTTT. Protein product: CASSPTTGENTEAFF.

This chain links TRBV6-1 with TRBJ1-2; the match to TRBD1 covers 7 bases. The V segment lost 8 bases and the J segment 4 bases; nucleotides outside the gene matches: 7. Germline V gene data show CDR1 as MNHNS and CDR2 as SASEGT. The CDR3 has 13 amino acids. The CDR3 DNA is TGTGCCAGCGAGAGGGGGCTAGGCTATGGCTACACCTTC. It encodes CASERGLGYGYTF.

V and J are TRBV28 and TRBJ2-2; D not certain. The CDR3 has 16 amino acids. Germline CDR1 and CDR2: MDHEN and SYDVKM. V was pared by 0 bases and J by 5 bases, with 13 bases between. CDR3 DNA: TGTGCCAGCAGTTTATGCACAGTCCCGAGTACCGGGGAGCTGTTTTTT. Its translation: CASSLCTVPSTGELFF.

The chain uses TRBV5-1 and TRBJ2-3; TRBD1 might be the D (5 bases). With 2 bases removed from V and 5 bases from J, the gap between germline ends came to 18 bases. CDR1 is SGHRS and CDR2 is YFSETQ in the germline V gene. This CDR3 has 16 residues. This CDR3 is CASSLRASRAQDTQYF. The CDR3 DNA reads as TGCGCCAGCAGCTTAAGAGCCAGCAGGGCTCAAGATACGCAGTATTTT.

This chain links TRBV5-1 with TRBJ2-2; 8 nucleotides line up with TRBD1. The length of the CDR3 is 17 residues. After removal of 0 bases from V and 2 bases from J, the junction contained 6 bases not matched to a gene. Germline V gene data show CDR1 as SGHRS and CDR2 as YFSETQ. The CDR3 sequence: CASSLARAGGNTGELFF. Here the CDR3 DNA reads TGCGCCAGCAGCTTGGCCCGGGCAGGGGGCAACACCGGGGAGCTGTTTTTT.

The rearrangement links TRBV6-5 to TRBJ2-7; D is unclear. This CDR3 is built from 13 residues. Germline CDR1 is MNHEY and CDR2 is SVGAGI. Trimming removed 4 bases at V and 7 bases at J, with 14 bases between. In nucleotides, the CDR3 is TGTGCCAGCAGTTTAGGTGGGCATAGAGAGCAGTACTTC. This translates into CASSLGGHREQYF.

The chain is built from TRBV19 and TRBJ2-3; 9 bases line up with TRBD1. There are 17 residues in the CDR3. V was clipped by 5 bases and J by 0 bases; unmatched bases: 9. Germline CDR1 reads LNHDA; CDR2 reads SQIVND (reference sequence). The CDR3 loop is CASSVTGGSASTDTQYF. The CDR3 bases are TGTGCCAGTAGTGTGACAGGGGGGAGCGCTAGCACAGATACGCAGTATTTT.

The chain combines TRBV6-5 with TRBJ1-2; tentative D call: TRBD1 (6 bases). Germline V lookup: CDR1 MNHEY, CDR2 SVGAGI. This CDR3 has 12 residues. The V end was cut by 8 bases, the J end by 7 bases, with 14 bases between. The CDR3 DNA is TGTGCCAGCGGACAGCCTTGGTGTGGCTACACCTTC. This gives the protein CASGQPWCGYTF.

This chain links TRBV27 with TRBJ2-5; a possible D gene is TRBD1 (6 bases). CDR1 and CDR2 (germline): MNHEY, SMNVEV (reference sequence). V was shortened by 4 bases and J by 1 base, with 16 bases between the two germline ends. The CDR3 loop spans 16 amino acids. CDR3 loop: CASSSARQDPQETQYF. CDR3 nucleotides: TGTGCCAGCAGTTCCGCTAGACAGGACCCCCAAGAGACCCAGTACTTC.

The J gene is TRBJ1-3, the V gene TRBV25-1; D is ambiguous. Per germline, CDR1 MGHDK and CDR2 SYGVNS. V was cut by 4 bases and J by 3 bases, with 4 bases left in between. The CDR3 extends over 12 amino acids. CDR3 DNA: TGTGCCAGCAGTGGTATTGGAAACACCATATATTTT. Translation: CASSGIGNTIYF.

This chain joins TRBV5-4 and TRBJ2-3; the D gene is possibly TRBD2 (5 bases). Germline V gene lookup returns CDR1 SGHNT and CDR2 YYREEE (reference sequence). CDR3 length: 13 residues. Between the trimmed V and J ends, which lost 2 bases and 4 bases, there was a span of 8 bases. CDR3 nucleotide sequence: TGTGCCAGCAGCTTTCTAGCCGCAGATACGCAGTATTTT. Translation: CASSFLAADTQYF.

The CDR3 sequence is CASSYSRTGGFNEQFF. In DNA form, the CDR3 reads TGTGCCAGCAGTTACTCGCGGACAGGGGGCTTCAATGAGCAGTTCTTC. The chain combines TRBV6-5 with TRBJ2-1; 11 positions match TRBD1. The CDR3 consists of 16 residues. J gave up 6 bases and V 0 bases, and 4 bases lay outside the gene matches. Germline CDR1 and CDR2: MNHEY and SVGAGI.

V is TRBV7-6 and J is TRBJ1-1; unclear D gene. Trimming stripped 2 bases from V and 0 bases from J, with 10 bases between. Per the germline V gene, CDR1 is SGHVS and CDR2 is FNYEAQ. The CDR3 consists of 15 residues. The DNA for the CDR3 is TGTGCCAGCAGCTTACAAGAGGGTTTGAACACTGAAGCTTTCTTT. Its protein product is CASSLQEGLNTEAFF.

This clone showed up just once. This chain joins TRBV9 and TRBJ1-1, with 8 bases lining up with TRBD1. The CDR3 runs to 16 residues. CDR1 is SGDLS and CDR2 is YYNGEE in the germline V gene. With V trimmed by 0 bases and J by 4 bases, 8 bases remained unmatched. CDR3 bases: TGTGCCAGCAGCGTAGTTCCAGGACAGGGATCCACTGAAGCTTTCTTT. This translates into CASSVVPGQGSTEAFF.